This TCR beta chain originates from a study of T cells in Graves' hyperthyroidism and ophthalmopathy. The overall study: Peripheral blood draws took place at initial diagnosis, ahead of any treatment. Study conclusions and caveats: Expanded thyroid clonotypes (above 0.001) were mostly also found in blood.

There are 17 residues in the CDR3. Trimming removed 2 bases at V and 0 bases at J, with 16 bases between. The V gene's germline CDR1 is SGHNT and CDR2 YYREEE (reference sequence). This clonotype was picked up a small number of times. Its target is not known. Amplification of TCR beta CDR3 regions was performed using RNA transcripts as template. The study used the HTBI primer set for a first-round RT-PCR of the TCR CDR3. TCRdb recomputed calls from the multiplex PCR reads with MiXCR, one row per CDR3 protein. The sample shows a few hundred thousand distinct CDR3 sequences, about a sixth of them seen only once.

The source material was blood. The TCR sequence derives from a woman in her 40s with Graves' ophthalmopathy. The chain uses TRBV5-4 and TRBJ2-3; tentatively, D is TRBD1 (6 bases). Here the CDR3 reads CASSFGGQGTSTDTQYF. The CDR3 nucleotides are TGTGCCAGCAGCTTTGGAGGTCAGGGGACAAGCACAGATACGCAGTATTTT.